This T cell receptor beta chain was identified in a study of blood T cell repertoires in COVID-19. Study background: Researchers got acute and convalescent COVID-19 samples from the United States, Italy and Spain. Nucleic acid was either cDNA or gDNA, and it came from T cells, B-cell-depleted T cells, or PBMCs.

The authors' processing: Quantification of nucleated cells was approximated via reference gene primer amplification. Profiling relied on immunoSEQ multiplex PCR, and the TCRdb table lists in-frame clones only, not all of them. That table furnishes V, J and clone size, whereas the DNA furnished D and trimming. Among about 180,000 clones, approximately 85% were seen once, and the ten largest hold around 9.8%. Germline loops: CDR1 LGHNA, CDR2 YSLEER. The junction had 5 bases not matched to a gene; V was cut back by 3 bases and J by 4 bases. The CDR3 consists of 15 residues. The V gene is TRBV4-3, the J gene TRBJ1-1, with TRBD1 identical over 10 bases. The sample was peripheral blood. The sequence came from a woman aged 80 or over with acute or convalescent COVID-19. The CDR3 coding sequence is TGCGCCAGCAGCCAGTGGGACAGGGGCTTCACTGAAGCTTTCTTT. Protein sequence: CASSQWDRGFTEAFF.